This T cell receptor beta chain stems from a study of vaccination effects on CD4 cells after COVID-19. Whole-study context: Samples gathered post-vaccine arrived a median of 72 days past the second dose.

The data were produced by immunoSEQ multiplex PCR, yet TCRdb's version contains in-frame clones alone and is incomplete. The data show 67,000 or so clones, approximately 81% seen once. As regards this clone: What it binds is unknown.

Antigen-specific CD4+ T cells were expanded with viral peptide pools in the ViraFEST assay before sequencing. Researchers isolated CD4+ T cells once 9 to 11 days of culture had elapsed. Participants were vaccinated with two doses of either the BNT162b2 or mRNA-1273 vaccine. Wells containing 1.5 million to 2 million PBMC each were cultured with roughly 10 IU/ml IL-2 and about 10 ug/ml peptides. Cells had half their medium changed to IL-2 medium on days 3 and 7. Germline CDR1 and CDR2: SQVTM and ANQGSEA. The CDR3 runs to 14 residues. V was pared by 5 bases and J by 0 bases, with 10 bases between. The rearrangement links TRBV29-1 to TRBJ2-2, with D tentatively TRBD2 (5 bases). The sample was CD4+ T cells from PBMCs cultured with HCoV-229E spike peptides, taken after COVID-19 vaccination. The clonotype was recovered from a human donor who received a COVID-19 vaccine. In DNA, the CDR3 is TGCAGCGTTACGCCGGGGACGAACACCGGGGAGCTGTTTTTT. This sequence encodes CSVTPGTNTGELFF.